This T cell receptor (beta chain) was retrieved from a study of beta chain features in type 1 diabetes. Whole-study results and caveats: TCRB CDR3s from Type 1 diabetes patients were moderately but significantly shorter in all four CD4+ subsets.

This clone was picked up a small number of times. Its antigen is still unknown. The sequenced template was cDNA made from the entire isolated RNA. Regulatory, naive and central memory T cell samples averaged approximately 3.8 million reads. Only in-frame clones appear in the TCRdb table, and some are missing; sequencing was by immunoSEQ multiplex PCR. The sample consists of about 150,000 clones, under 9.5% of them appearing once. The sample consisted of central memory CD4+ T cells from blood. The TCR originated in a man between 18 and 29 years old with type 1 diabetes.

The CDR3 bases are TGTGCCAGCAGTGAACGTGGGGACGAAGGGGGAAATGAGCAGTTCTTC. The encoded protein is CASSERGDEGGNEQFF. The genes are TRBV25-1 and TRBJ2-1; D might be TRBD1 (6 bases). Germline values: CDR1 MGHDK, CDR2 SYGVNS. The CDR3 extends over 16 amino acids. V lost 2 bases and J lost 7, with 18 bases in between.